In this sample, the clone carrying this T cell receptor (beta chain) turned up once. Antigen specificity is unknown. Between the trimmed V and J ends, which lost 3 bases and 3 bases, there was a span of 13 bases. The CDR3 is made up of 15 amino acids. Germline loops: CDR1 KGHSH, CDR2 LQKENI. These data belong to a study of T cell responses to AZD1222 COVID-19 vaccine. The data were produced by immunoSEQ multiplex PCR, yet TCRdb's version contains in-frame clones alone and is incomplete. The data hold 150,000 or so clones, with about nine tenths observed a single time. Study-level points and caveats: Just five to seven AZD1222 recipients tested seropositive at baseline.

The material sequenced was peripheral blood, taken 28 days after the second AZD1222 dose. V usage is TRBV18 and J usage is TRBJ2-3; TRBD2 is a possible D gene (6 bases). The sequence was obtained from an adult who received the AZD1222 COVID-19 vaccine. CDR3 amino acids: CASSPNSGGTDTQYF. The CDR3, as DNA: TGTGCCAGCTCACCGAACAGTGGGGGGACAGATACGCAGTATTTT.